Listed below are T cell receptor beta chains from one sample, sequenced in a study of regulatory T cells in long-lasting Graves disease. TCRdb analysed the multiplex PCR reads with MiXCR anew, one entry per CDR3 protein. The sample has 650,000 to 700,000 distinct CDR3 sequences; about 32% are singletons. The material was peripheral blood mononuclear cells (PBMCs), obtained when the disease was refractory, from a patient treated with antithyroid drugs. The receptors were gathered from a female donor with Graves disease. The conserved cysteine and the conserved F or W are not part of the CDR3 here. Clone size is stated in some rows and not others, as once, few, many or a class when expanded.

v_gene	abundance	len	CDR3aa
TRBV14	few	11	ASSPLTGVGYT
TRBV30	-	13	AWSPRDSPNQPQH
TRBV27	-	13	ASSSGQSGVREQY
TRBV6-1	many	13	ASSDPGLKTGELF
TRBV19	-	11	ASKFQENTEAF
TRBV30	-	13	AWSIGGLRETEAF
TRBV6-2/TRBV6-3	-	12	ASSYNRGSDEQY
TRBV2	few	12	ASSDRTVENIQY
TRBV2	many	12	ASNPDRGFAPLH
TRBV20-1	-	10	SAYLGSYGYT
TRBV7-8	-	11	ASSPTDNYGYT
TRBV18	few	12	ASSPGDRAGEQY
TRBV7-9	-	13	ASSLGATGGYGYT
TRBV6-1	-	12	ASRRQGKNTEAF
TRBV11-2	-	14	ASSLEWGTPNTEAF
TRBV29-1	-	13	SVELMAGAGNTIY
TRBV12-3/TRBV12-4	many	12	ASTQGGQYYEQY
TRBV5-1	-	13	ASSPGSGGNEKLF
TRBV2	many	10	ASSEVVETQY
TRBV6-1	few	15	ASSTTYNKVGQNEQY
TRBV7-9	-	15	ASSPPLGTGGEYGYT
TRBV2	-	14	ASSAGLAGSTDTQY
TRBV27	-	13	ASAPPQGKGETQY
TRBV6-2/TRBV6-3	-	12	ASSFSRGTGELF
TRBV6-1	-	10	ASFPVTGELF
TRBV6-1	-	11	ASSEAGRRGYT
TRBV30	-	12	AWNWVSSGNTIY
TRBV12-3/TRBV12-4	many	12	ASSSGSTSSPLH
TRBV19	few	11	ASLTGERTEAF
TRBV11-2	-	9	ASSPSVTQY
TRBV5-1	-	12	ASSLDRSGTEAF
TRBV5-1	few	12	ASSHHPDRAHYT
TRBV11-1	few	16	ASSLRIDRVLNTGELF
TRBV29-1	-	13	SVVSTYAASYEQY
TRBV2	-	11	ASSGDWNNEQF
TRBV28	many	13	ASSFGRRTNYGYT
TRBV29-1	many	9	SVGLGNGYT
TRBV15	-	14	ATSRDSQGNSYEQY
TRBV12-3/TRBV12-4	once	11	ASSQTSKDTQY
TRBV20-1	-	11	SAREEINSPLH
TRBV28	many	10	ASSFRGYGYT
TRBV6-1	-	15	ASMKGRPTSLNTEAF
TRBV5-4	-	13	ASRSIQPYHGELF
TRBV7-6	few	15	ASRKNYGTDNTGELF
TRBV9	few	14	ASSSSAGNMNTEAF